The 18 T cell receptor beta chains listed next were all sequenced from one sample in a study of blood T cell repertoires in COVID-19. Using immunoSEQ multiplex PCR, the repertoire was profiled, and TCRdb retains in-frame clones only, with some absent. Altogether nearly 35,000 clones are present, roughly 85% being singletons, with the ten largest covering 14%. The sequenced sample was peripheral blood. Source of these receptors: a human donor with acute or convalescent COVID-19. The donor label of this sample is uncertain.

The DNA for the CDR3 is TGTGCCATCAGAGAACGGACAGGGAACACTGAAGCTTTCTTT. As protein: CAIRERTGNTEAFF. The chain joins TRBV10-3 to TRBJ1-1; 7 bases are a match to TRBD1. With V trimmed by 6 bases and J by 1 base, 5 bases remained unmatched. Germline V gene lookup returns CDR1 ENHRY and CDR2 SYGVKD. This CDR3 is 14 amino acids long.

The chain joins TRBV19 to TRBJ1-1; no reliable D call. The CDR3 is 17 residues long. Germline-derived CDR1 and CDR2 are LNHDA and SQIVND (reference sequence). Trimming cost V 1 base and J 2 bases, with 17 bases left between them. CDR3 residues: CASSIGGWSVFNTEAFF. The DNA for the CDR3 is TGTGCCAGTAGTATAGGCGGGTGGTCGGTCTTCAACACTGAAGCTTTCTTT.

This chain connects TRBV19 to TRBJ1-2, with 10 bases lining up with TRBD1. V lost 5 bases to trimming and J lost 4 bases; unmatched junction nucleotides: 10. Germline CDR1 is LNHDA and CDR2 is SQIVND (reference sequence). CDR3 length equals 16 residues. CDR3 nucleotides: TGTGCCAGTAGTCGATCGGGGACAGGGGTTGTCTATGGCTACACCTTC. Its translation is CASSRSGTGVVYGYTF.

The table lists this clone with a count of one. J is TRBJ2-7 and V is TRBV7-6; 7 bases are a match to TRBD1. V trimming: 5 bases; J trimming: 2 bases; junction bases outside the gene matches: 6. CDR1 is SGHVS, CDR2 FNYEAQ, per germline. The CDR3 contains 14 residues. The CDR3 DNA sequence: TGTGCCAGCAGCCCCACTGGGACAGCCTACGAGCAGTACTTC. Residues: CASSPTGTAYEQYF.

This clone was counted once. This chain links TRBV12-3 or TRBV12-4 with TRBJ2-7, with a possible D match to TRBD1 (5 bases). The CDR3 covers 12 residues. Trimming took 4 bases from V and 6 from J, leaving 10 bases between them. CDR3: CASSSAGPEQYF. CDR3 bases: TGTGCCAGCAGTTCCGCAGGGCCCGAGCAGTACTTC.

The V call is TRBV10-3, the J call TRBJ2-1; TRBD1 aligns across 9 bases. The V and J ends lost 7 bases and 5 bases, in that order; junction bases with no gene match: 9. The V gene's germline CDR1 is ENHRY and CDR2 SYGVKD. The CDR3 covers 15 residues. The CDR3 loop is CAITPTGGGHNEQFF. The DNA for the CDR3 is TGTGCCATCACCCCGACAGGGGGTGGACACAATGAGCAGTTCTTC.

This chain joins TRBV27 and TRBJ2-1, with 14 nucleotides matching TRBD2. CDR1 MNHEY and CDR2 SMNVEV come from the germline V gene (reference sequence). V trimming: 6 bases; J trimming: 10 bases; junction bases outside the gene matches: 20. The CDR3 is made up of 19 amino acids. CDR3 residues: CASSPTLLTSGRASREQFF. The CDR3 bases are TGTGCCAGCAGCCCTACCCTCCTGACTAGCGGGAGGGCCTCCAGAGAGCAGTTCTTC.

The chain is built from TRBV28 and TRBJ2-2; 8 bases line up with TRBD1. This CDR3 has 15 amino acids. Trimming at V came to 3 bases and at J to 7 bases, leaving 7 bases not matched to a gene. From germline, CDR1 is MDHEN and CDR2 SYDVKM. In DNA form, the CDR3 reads TGTGCCAGCAGTTTTGTGACAGGGGCGGGCGGGGAGCTGTTTTTT. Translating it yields CASSFVTGAGGELFF.

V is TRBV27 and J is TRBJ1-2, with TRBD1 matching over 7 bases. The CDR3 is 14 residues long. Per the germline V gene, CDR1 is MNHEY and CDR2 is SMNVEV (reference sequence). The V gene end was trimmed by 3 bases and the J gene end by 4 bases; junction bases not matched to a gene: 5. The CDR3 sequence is CASSLGQSFYGYTF. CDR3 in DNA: TGTGCCAGCAGTTTGGGACAGTCTTTCTATGGCTACACCTTC.

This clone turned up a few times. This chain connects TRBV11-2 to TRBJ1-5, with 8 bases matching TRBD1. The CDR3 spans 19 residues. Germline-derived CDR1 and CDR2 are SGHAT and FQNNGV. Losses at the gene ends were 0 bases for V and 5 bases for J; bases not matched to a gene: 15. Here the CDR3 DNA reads TGTGCCAGCAGCTTAGATGGGTCAGGGGGCGAGTCGGGCGATCAGCCCCAGCATTTT. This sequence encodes CASSLDGSGGESGDQPQHF.

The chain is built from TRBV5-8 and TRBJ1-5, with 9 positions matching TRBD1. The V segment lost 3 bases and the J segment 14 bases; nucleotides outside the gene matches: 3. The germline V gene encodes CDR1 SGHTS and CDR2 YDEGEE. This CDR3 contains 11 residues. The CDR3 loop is CASSYRDREHF. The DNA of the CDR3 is TGTGCCAGCAGCTACCGGGACAGGGAGCATTTT. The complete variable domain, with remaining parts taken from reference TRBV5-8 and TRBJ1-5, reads EAGVTQSPTHLIKTRGQQATLRCSPISGHTSVYWYQQALGLGLQFLLWYDEGEERNRGNFPPRFSGRQFPNYSSELNVNALELEDSALYLCASSYRDREHFGDGTRLSIL.

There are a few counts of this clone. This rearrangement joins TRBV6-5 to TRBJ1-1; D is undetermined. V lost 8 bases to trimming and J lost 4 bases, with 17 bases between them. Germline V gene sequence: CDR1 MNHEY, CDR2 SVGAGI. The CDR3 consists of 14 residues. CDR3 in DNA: TGTGCCAGCTCCCCCGGGTGGCAGTCCACTGAAGCTTTCTTT. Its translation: CASSPGWQSTEAFF.

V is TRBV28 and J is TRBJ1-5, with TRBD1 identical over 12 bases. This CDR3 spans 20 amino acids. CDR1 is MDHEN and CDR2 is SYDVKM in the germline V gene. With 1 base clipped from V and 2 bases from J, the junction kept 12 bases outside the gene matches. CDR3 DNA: TGTGCCAGCAGTTTATTAGGGACAGGGGGCCGGTTGTGGCGCAATCAGCCCCAGCATTTT. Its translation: CASSLLGTGGRLWRNQPQHF.

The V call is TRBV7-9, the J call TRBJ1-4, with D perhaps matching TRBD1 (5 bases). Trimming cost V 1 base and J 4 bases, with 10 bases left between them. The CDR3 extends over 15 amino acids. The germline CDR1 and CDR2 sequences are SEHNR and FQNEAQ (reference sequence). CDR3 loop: CASSLEGGHNEKLFF. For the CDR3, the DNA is TGTGCCAGCAGCTTAGAGGGCGGACATAATGAAAAACTGTTTTTT.

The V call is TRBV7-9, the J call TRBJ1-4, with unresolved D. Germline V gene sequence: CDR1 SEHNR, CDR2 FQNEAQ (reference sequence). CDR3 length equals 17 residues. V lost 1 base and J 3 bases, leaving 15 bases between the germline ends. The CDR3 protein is CASSLGWEGISNEKLFF. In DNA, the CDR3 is TGTGCCAGCAGCTTAGGTTGGGAGGGCATCTCTAATGAAAAACTGTTTTTT.

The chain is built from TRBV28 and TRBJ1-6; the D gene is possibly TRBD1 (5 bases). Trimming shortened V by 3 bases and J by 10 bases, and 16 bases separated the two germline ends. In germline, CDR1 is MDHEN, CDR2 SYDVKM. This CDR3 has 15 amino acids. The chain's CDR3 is CASSLAGGTGSPLHF. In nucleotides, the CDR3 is TGTGCCAGCAGTTTGGCGGGAGGGACCGGATCACCCCTCCACTTT. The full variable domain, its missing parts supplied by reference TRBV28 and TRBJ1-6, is DVKVTQSSRYLVKRTGEKVFLECVQDMDHENMFWYRQDPGLGLRLIYFSYDVKMKEKGDIPEGYSVSREKKERFSLILESASTNQTSMYLCASSLAGGTGSPLHFGNGTRLTVT.

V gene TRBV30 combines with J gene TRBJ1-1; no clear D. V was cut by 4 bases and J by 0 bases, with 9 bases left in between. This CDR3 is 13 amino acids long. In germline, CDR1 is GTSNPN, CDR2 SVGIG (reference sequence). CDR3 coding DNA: TGTGCCTGGAAAGTAGAGCTGAACACTGAAGCTTTCTTT. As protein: CAWKVELNTEAFF. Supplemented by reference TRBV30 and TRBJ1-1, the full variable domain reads SQTIHQWPATLVQPVGSPLSLECTVEGTSNPNLYWYRQAAGRGLQLLFYSVGIGQISSEVPQNLSASRPQDRQFILSSKKLLLSDSGFYLCAWKVELNTEAFFGQGTRLTVV.

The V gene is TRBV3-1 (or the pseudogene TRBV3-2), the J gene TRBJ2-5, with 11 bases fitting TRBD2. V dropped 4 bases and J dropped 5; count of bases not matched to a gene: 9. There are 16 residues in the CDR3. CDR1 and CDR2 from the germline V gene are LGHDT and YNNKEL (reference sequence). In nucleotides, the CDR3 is TGTGCCAGCAGCCCCCTAGCGGGGGGACCCGGGGAGACCCAGTACTTC. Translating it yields CASSPLAGGPGETQYF.